Given below is one TCR beta chain in context. The antigen is unknown. The data were obtained in a study of T cells expressing NK-cell markers. Study-wide context: In sorted CD3+CD56+NKG2C+, CD3+CD56+NKG2C- and CD3+CD56-NKG2C+ T cells, TCR beta repertoires were obtained. In the group of eight sequenced donors, seven were HCMV-seropositive and one was seronegative.

The study's findings and limits: The contribution of dominant NKG2C+ clonotypes to CD8+ T cells in about 6 donors was roughly 1.0-7.5%.

Using the 5' RACE reads, TCRdb records one entry per CDR3 protein without DNA. The sample's table shows about 260,000 distinct CDR3 sequences. This CDR3 region has 18 residues. CDR1 is SGHAT and CDR2 is FQDESV in the germline V gene (reference sequence). This chain uses TRBV11-1 with TRBJ2-2; TCRdb's D gene call, TRBD2, goes unchecked for lack of DNA. The origin of this receptor is a man younger than 35 in good health. Sequencing was performed on blood T cells: a sorted CD56 or NKG2C T cell subset, CD4+ or CD8+ T cells, or bulk PBMC T cells (not recorded which). CDR3 in amino acids: CASSSTGLAGVDTGELFF.